These 27 T cell receptor beta chains were sequenced from one sample in a study of shared clonotypes between healthy human individuals (dated by TCRdb to 2020 to 2021). CD8 naive samples were CD45RO-negative cells positively selected for CCR7, giving a CD45RA+CCR7+ population that excluded TemRA cells. Libraries were built with the immunoSEQ multiplex PCR assay. Not all clones reach the TCRdb copy of this immuneACCESS table, which keeps in-frame sequences only. Checked studies attribute under half of the gap to unresolved V genes and leave the rest unexplained. Across this sample there are some 2,100,000 clones, with 93% seen only once. The ten largest clones capture 1.7% of the sample. The sequenced sample consisted of naive CD8+ T cells from PBMCs. What this sample's cell subset or site label stands for: CD45RA+CCR7+. Receptors were obtained from a man between 18 and 35 years old in good health. Some clones in this sample may be carry-over from other donors' samples.

CDR3: CASSFLRRDGDSNQPQHF. CDR3 nucleotides: TGTGCCAGCAGTTTCCTCCGCCGGGACGGAGATTCCAATCAGCCCCAGCATTTT. This chain connects TRBV28 to TRBJ1-5; TRBD1 might be the D (5 bases). Trimming removed 3 bases from V and 3 bases from J, with 21 bases in between. CDR1 MDHEN and CDR2 SYDVKM come from the germline V gene. This CDR3 is 18 amino acids long.

A note on this clone: The same CDR3 also results from other DNA sequences found in this sample. CDR3 nucleotides: TGCGCCAGCAGCCAGGGCTTGGGCGGGTACGAGCAGTACTTC. It codes for CASSQGLGGYEQYF. This chain connects TRBV4-1 to TRBJ2-7, with D perhaps TRBD2 (5 bases). V lost 3 bases to trimming and J lost 4 bases, with 13 bases between them. The CDR3 length is 14 residues. In germline, CDR1 is MGHRA, CDR2 YSYEKL.

This rearrangement joins TRBV7-9 to TRBJ1-1; D might be TRBD1 (6 bases). CDR1 and CDR2 from the germline V gene are SEHNR and FQNEAQ (reference sequence). V lost 3 bases and J 6 bases, leaving 11 bases between the germline ends. This CDR3 comprises 13 residues. CDR3 DNA sequence: TGTGCCAGCAGCTTTGGGGGGCGATCTGAAGCTTTCTTT. Translation: CASSFGGRSEAFF.

The CDR3 region is CATSRDLIVPGKEKLFF. CDR3 sequence (DNA): TGTGCCACCAGCAGAGATTTAATTGTGCCGGGGAAAGAAAAACTGTTTTTT. V is TRBV15 and J is TRBJ1-4; D gene uncertain. Per the germline V gene, CDR1 is LNHNV and CDR2 is YYDKDF (reference sequence). V was pared by 0 bases and J by 8 bases, with 19 bases between. This CDR3 comprises 17 residues.

The rearrangement joins TRBV28 to TRBJ1-5; the D is unclear. Germline CDR1 MDHEN, CDR2 SYDVKM. The CDR3 is 15 residues long. Trimming left V 3 bases short and J 0 bases short, with 9 bases between. Here the CDR3 reads CASSLMAHSNQPQHF. CDR3 coding DNA: TGTGCCAGCAGTTTGATGGCTCATAGCAATCAGCCCCAGCATTTT. Full variable domain (outside the CDR3, taken from reference TRBV28 and TRBJ1-5): DVKVTQSSRYLVKRTGEKVFLECVQDMDHENMFWYRQDPGLGLRLIYFSYDVKMKEKGDIPEGYSVSREKKERFSLILESASTNQTSMYLCASSLMAHSNQPQHFGDGTRLSIL.

This rearrangement joins TRBV4-1 to TRBJ2-3; 7 bases are shared with TRBD1. This CDR3 is built from 16 residues. V dropped 2 bases and J dropped 1; count of bases not matched to a gene: 6. The germline gives CDR1 MGHRA, CDR2 YSYEKL. CDR3 bases: TGCGCCAGCAGCCAATCCCCGGGACAGCGCACAGATACGCAGTATTTT. Its translation is CASSQSPGQRTDTQYF.

The chain uses TRBV28 and TRBJ1-4; perhaps TRBD1 as D (6 bases). V shed 5 bases and J shed 0 bases, with 10 bases lying between them. In germline, CDR1 is MDHEN, CDR2 SYDVKM. The CDR3 is made up of 15 amino acids. CDR3 sequence reads: CASSPHRATNEKLFF. The DNA of the CDR3 is TGTGCCAGCAGTCCCCACAGGGCAACTAATGAAAAACTGTTTTTT.

This chain uses TRBV18 with TRBJ2-2; no clear D gene. The germline V gene encodes CDR1 KGHSH and CDR2 LQKENI. CDR3 size: 14 residues. V was cut by 3 bases and J by 4 bases, with 9 bases left in between. The CDR3 protein is CASSPGTLTGELFF. CDR3 nucleotide sequence: TGTGCCAGCTCACCGGGCACCCTCACCGGGGAGCTGTTTTTT.

J is TRBJ2-7 and V is TRBV27; the D is unclear. Trimming cost V 4 bases and J 5 bases, with 12 bases left between them. Germline CDR1 is MNHEY and CDR2 is SMNVEV (reference sequence). CDR3 size: 13 residues. The CDR3 DNA sequence: TGTGCCAGCAGTTCTTTAGCAGCTGACGAGCAGTACTTC. It encodes CASSSLAADEQYF.

This clone was picked up one time. The J gene is TRBJ2-3, the V gene TRBV19, with 10 nucleotides matching TRBD1. Germline CDR1 reads LNHDA; CDR2 reads SQIVND (reference sequence). The CDR3 covers 15 residues. The trim removed 6 bases at V and 4 bases at J, leaving 7 bases unmatched. CDR3 region: CASSPRDRGSDTQYF. DNA of the CDR3: TGTGCCAGTAGCCCCCGGGACAGGGGTTCAGATACGCAGTATTTT. Full variable domain (remainder filled in from reference TRBV19 and TRBJ2-3): DGGITQSPKYLFRKEGQNVTLSCEQNLNHDAMYWYRQDPGQGLRLIYYSQIVNDFQKGDIAEGYSVSREKKESFPLTVTSAQKNPTAFYLCASSPRDRGSDTQYFGPGTRLTVL.

V usage is TRBV6-5 and J usage is TRBJ1-1; D gene unclear. This CDR3 has 14 residues. Germline CDR1 and CDR2: MNHEY and SVGAGI. V lost 5 bases and J 3 bases, leaving 13 bases between the germline ends. The CDR3 DNA follows: TGTGCCAGCAGTCCCTTTGGGTTTGACACTGAAGCTTTCTTT. Protein product: CASSPFGFDTEAFF.

J is TRBJ2-6 and V is TRBV27; no firm D call. Germline loops: CDR1 MNHEY, CDR2 SMNVEV (reference sequence). The CDR3 has 16 residues. V lost 6 bases to trimming and J lost 4 bases, with 16 bases between them. The CDR3: CASSSSVVPGANVLTF. The CDR3 DNA reads TGTGCCAGCAGCTCCTCGGTGGTACCCGGGGCCAACGTCCTGACTTTC.

The chain has TRBV11-2 and TRBJ2-3, with 10 bases fitting TRBD2. CDR3 size: 19 residues. Germline lookup yields CDR1 SGHAT and CDR2 FQNNGV. V gave up 4 bases and J gave up 0 bases; unmatched junction bases: 13. The CDR3 DNA reads as TGTGCCAGCAGCTCCAGATGGGCTAGCGGGGGCCGAAGCACAGATACGCAGTATTTT. As protein: CASSSRWASGGRSTDTQYF.

The chain links TRBV25-1 to TRBJ2-2, with TRBD2 matching 7 bases. The CDR3 has 18 residues. Germline V gene data show CDR1 as MGHDK and CDR2 as SYGVNS. The J segment lost 0 bases and the V segment lost 3 bases, leaving 10 bases of the junction unmatched. CDR3 sequence: CASSDMWGGLANTGELFF. The CDR3 DNA reads as TGTGCCAGCAGTGATATGTGGGGGGGTCTCGCGAACACCGGGGAGCTGTTTTTT.

This clone appeared a single time. The chain combines TRBV27 with TRBJ1-1, with a weak D call TRBD1 (6 bases). Trimming took 8 bases from V and 1 from J, leaving 23 bases between them. Germline CDR1 is MNHEY and CDR2 is SMNVEV (reference sequence). The CDR3 covers 17 residues. CDR3 loop: CASWLRGAGPKNTEAFF. CDR3 DNA: TGTGCCAGCTGGTTAAGGGGGGCAGGGCCCAAGAACACTGAAGCTTTCTTT.

The rearrangement links TRBV6-6 to TRBJ2-4, with TRBD2 matching over 7 bases. The ends lost 6 bases at V and 7 bases at J; junction bases unmatched: 6. The CDR3 sequence is 13 residues long. The V gene's germline CDR1 is MNHNY and CDR2 SVGAGI (reference sequence). The CDR3 region has the DNA TGTGCCAGCAGCTCCGGGGGGTGGAACATTCAGTACTTC. Translating it yields CASSSGGWNIQYF.

V is TRBV28 and J is TRBJ1-4; D unresolved. Germline loops: CDR1 MDHEN, CDR2 SYDVKM. V shed 7 bases and J shed 3 bases, with 15 bases lying between them. This CDR3 is built from 15 residues. The CDR3 DNA sequence: TGTGCCAGCACCCCCTCATACTTCCCTAATGAAAAACTGTTTTTT. Protein sequence: CASTPSYFPNEKLFF.

The rearrangement joins TRBV7-9 to TRBJ2-3, with TRBD1 matching over 9 bases. The germline gives CDR1 SEHNR, CDR2 FQNEAQ (reference sequence). V shed 4 bases, J shed 3 bases, and the junction held 8 bases outside the gene matches. This CDR3 has 16 residues. The CDR3 DNA reads TGTGCCAGCAGCTCGCCGGGACAGGGAACTACAGATACGCAGTATTTT. Its protein is CASSSPGQGTTDTQYF.

V gene TRBV4-1 combines with J gene TRBJ1-1, with 7 bases that match TRBD1. The J segment lost 8 bases and the V segment lost 3 bases, leaving 3 bases of the junction unmatched. The CDR3 is 12 amino acids. CDR1 and CDR2 from the germline V gene are MGHRA and YSYEKL. The CDR3 here is CASSQVTGEAFF. The CDR3, as DNA: TGCGCCAGCAGCCAGGTGACAGGGGAAGCTTTCTTT.

On this clone: Other DNA sequences in the sample encode the same CDR3. The gene calls are TRBV28 and TRBJ2-1, with TRBD2 matching over 10 bases. Germline V gives CDR1 MDHEN, CDR2 SYDVKM. V was pared by 3 bases and J by 4 bases, with 3 bases of the junction left unmatched. The CDR3 contains 15 residues. The CDR3 DNA reads as TGTGCCAGCAGTTTGACTAGCGGGTCTTACAATGAGCAGTTCTTC. It encodes CASSLTSGSYNEQFF. Based on the CDR3 plus reference TRBV28 and TRBJ2-1, the full variable domain is DVKVTQSSRYLVKRTGEKVFLECVQDMDHENMFWYRQDPGLGLRLIYFSYDVKMKEKGDIPEGYSVSREKKERFSLILESASTNQTSMYLCASSLTSGSYNEQFFGPGTRLTVL.

This clone was counted a single time. The chain couples TRBV4-2 to TRBJ2-3; 14 bases are shared with TRBD2. Germline CDR1 and CDR2: LGHNA and YNFKEQ. This CDR3 has 18 amino acids. V shed 4 bases, J shed 4 bases, and the junction held 10 bases outside the gene matches. The CDR3 DNA is TGTGCCAGCAGCCGAGAGGTAGGACTAGCGGGAGGCCCAGATACGCAGTATTTT. Its protein is CASSREVGLAGGPDTQYF.

V usage is TRBV9 and J usage is TRBJ2-3; possible D gene TRBD1, 7 bases. Trimming removed 4 bases at V and 2 bases at J, with 17 bases between. The CDR3 length is 16 residues. The V gene's germline CDR1 is SGDLS and CDR2 YYNGEE. The DNA for the CDR3 is TGTGCCAGCAGCACCAGGGGGGCGGCGACCACAGATACGCAGTATTTT. Its protein product is CASSTRGAATTDTQYF.

CDR3 coding DNA: TGTGCCAGCAGCCCCGTTGCGGCCCGGTCCTACGAGCAGTACTTC. This codes for CASSPVAARSYEQYF. V gene TRBV9 combines with J gene TRBJ2-7; D call uncertain. The germline V and J ends were trimmed by 4 bases and 1 base, with 15 bases remaining between them. The CDR3 extends over 15 amino acids. Looked up from germline, CDR1 is SGDLS and CDR2 is YYNGEE.

The chain links TRBV7-9 to TRBJ2-3, with 7 bases that match TRBD1. Germline CDR1 reads SEHNR; CDR2 reads FQNEAQ (reference sequence). The CDR3 has 15 amino acids. V lost 5 bases and J lost 4; bases outside the gene matches: 9. The CDR3 reads CASSDRVLRADTQYF. CDR3 nucleotide sequence: TGTGCCAGCAGCGACAGGGTTCTTCGGGCAGATACGCAGTATTTT.

The chain carries TRBV7-9 and TRBJ2-7, with D tentatively TRBD1 (5 bases). The length of the CDR3 is 16 residues. V lost 3 bases and J 5 bases, leaving 20 bases between the germline ends. Per germline, CDR1 SEHNR and CDR2 FQNEAQ (reference sequence). CDR3 in amino acids: CASSFLPGLSPHEQYF. For the CDR3, the DNA is TGTGCCAGCAGCTTTTTACCAGGGTTATCCCCCCACGAGCAGTACTTC.

CDR3 nucleotide sequence: TGTGCCAGCAGCTTAGGGGGACAGGGGGGAGAGGGCTACACCTTC. Translated, it gives CASSLGGQGGEGYTF. The chain employs TRBV7-8 and TRBJ1-2; 11 nucleotides agree with TRBD1. The CDR3 consists of 15 residues. Germline V lookup: CDR1 SGHVS, CDR2 FQNEAQ. Trimming at V came to 1 base and at J to 8 bases, leaving 6 bases not matched to a gene.

The chain has TRBV10-3 and TRBJ2-7; 8 nucleotides line up with TRBD1. J was trimmed by 5 bases and V by 3 bases; bases with no gene match: 6. The CDR3 totals 14 residues. Germline V gene data show CDR1 as ENHRY and CDR2 as SYGVKD. The DNA of the CDR3 is TGTGCCATCAGTGATACAGGGGGTTTGAACGAGCAGTACTTC. Its protein product is CAISDTGGLNEQYF.